This T cell receptor (beta chain) was captured by sequencing in a study of STAT3 mutations in large granular lymphocyte leukemia (dated by TCRdb to between 2019 and 2020). In the study overall: In roughly half of the longitudinally sequenced T-LGLL patients, canonical activating STAT3 mutations were detected. From an initial cohort of roughly 200 LGL patients, roughly 17 representative T-LGLL cases were selected for longitudinal TCRbeta and STAT3 sequencing. To reconstruct clonal hierarchy and dynamics, serial deep sequencing of TCRbeta CDR3 and STAT3 was performed in patients with T-cell large granular lymphocyte leukemia. Each patient was sequenced at an average of roughly 3.7 time points, ranging from 2 to 8 samplings. A couple of patients with natural killer LGL leukemia were also sequenced longitudinally as controls within the study. One or more immunosuppressive therapy regimens were given to more than half of T-LGLL patients, and hematologic response was seen in 40% of the treated patients.

Study-level results and caveats: Every T-LGLL patient showed at least one immunodominant TCRbeta clonotype, and about half showed multiple immunodominant subclonotypes. In about 30% of the 18 patients, TCR clonotype switching occurred after therapy, and every newly emerging clone was STAT3 wild type. Variable intervals between samplings and differing treatment regimens complicated linking therapy response to changes in TCR clonal burden. Because no samples were available when a clone first appeared, clonal expansion had to be inferred from samplings taken at other points. Because codominant clonotypes persisted in some patients, a small but highly pathogenic clone may have been missed. In several patients, dominant TCR clone burden exceeded STAT3 mutant burden, suggesting STAT3 mutation arose secondarily within a pre-expanded clone.

As concerns this clone: Its antigen target is currently unknown. No base qualities exist here, and no much larger clone lies one base off it.

From V the trimming removes 4 bases and from J it removes 2 bases, while the gene matches leave 6 bases of the junction unaccounted for. The CDR1 and CDR2 encoded by the germline V gene are SGHVS and FQNEAQ. The CDR3 holds 15 amino acids from the cysteine to the phenylalanine. Kept here is only the CDR3 DNA, which spans 45 bases and is read in frame from base 1. An Illumina MiSeq was used to sequence the TCRbeta libraries, yielding an average of around 41,000 productive templates per sample. The immunoSEQ assay, which uses multiplex PCR amplification, was used to generate TCRbeta CDR3 libraries. In the paper's pipeline: Repertoire diversity was calculated as previously defined, and values close to 0 indicated extremely monoclonal samples. What TCRdb holds here is the immuneACCESS table cut down to in-frame rearrangements. Part of the clones is not present; checked against another copy, under half of the missing clones reflect an unresolved V gene, and the others are unexplained. V and J calls and clone size are as listed in that table; D and trimming were resolved from the DNA. For this sample there are over 25,000 clones; about 74% appear just once. The ten largest clones add up to approximately 30% of the sample.

DNA was extracted from blood mononuclear cells, and the same DNA was used for both TCR and STAT3 sequencing. This TCR came from a woman between 45 and 60 years old with T-cell large granular lymphocyte leukemia. Some clones in this sample may be carry-over from other donors' samples. The age is the age at diagnosis. The V and J segments used are TRBV7-8 and TRBJ2-7; 9 of the junction bases match TRBD2. The sample was peripheral blood mononuclear cells. The CDR3 reads CASSSRTSVTYEQYF. At the DNA level, the sequence is TGTGCCAGCAGCTCCCGGACTAGCGTTACCTACGAGCAGTACTTC.